One and the same sample provided the 14 T cell receptor beta chains below, sequenced in a study of human CD8 memory T cell subsets. TPEX denoted exhausted-like, CCR7+ PD-1+ TIGIT+ early memory CD8+ T cells. TCR beta libraries were made by UMI-labeled 5' RACE. TCRdb re-called the 5' RACE reads; every CDR3 protein appears as one record, without DNA. The sample table includes some 7,900 distinct CDR3 sequences. Material for sequencing was CD8+ T cells from PBMCs. These TCRs come from a human donor in good health.

The chain joins TRBV7-3 to TRBJ2-3. This CDR3 contains 14 residues. From germline, CDR1 is SGHTA and CDR2 FQGTGA. CDR3 sequence reads: CASSLHPNTDTQYF. Filled out from reference TRBV7-3 and TRBJ2-3, the complete variable domain reads GAGVSQTPSNKVTEKGKYVELRCDPISGHTALYWYRQSLGQGPEFLIYFQGTGAADDSGLPNDRFFAVRPEGSVSTLKIQRTERGDSAVYLCASSLHPNTDTQYFGPGTRLTVL.

Judged by frequency, this clonotype is medium-sized. V is TRBV5-1 and J is TRBJ2-2; the TCRdb D gene call, TRBD2, has no DNA to confirm it. Germline V gene data show CDR1 as SGHRS and CDR2 as YFSETQ. The CDR3 is made up of 17 amino acids. The CDR3: CASSWTTSGATTGELFF.

The chain uses TRBV5-1 and TRBJ2-7. The CDR3 loop spans 14 amino acids. Germline V gives CDR1 SGHRS, CDR2 YFSETQ. This CDR3 is CASSSEKSSYEQYF.

The V call is TRBV7-3, the J call TRBJ2-1; TCRdb's assignment of TRBD1 cannot be checked, as there is no DNA. Germline V gene lookup returns CDR1 SGHTA and CDR2 FQGTGA. The CDR3 covers 15 residues. The CDR3 loop reads CASSWYGRVGNEQFF.

This clonotype ranks as medium-sized (0.01 to 0.1%) in terms of frequency. V usage is TRBV7-3 and J usage is TRBJ1-1; TCRdb proposes TRBD1, but this gene call is untestable without DNA. Germline CDR1 and CDR2: SGHTA and FQGTGA. This CDR3 region has 16 residues. CDR3 residues: CASSDRPTGANTEAFF.

This clonotype counts as large by frequency. The gene calls are TRBV15 and TRBJ2-7; absent DNA, TCRdb's TRBD1 call cannot be checked. Germline V lookup: CDR1 LNHNV, CDR2 YYDKDF (reference sequence). The CDR3 length is 14 residues. This CDR3 reads CATSRELGGHEQYF.

V is TRBV29-1 and J is TRBJ1-2; checking the TCRdb D call of TRBD1 is not possible without DNA. The germline V gene encodes CDR1 SQVTM and CDR2 ANQGSEA. This CDR3 region has 12 residues. Here the CDR3 reads CSVTTGRSGYTF.

J is TRBJ2-2 and V is TRBV7-8. CDR1 SGHVS and CDR2 FQNEAQ come from the germline V gene. CDR3 length: 13 residues. The CDR3 sequence: CASSLGRTGELFF.

V usage is TRBV5-1 and J usage is TRBJ1-1. The CDR3 runs 15 residues. Germline CDR1 is SGHRS and CDR2 is YFSETQ. This CDR3 reads CASSLYGVLNTEAFF.

The chain has TRBV21-1 and TRBJ2-1; TCRdb designates TRBD2, a call that cannot be tested without DNA. TRBV21-1 is given as a pseudogene. This CDR3 region has 15 residues. Here the CDR3 reads CASSKEPSGGDEQFF.

The genes are TRBV12-3 or TRBV12-4 and TRBJ2-2. The CDR3 totals 11 residues. This CDR3 reads CASSFGGELFF.

The chain couples TRBV10-2 to TRBJ2-1; TCRdb designates TRBD2, a call that cannot be tested without DNA. This CDR3 is 16 amino acids long. Germline CDR1 is WSHSY and CDR2 is SAAADI. CDR3 amino acids: CASSDDSSGTYNEQFF.

V and J are TRBV3-1 and TRBJ2-2. CDR1 and CDR2 (germline): LGHDT, YNNKEL (reference sequence). The CDR3 consists of 15 residues. CDR3 region: CASSQGHTYTGELFF.

The rearrangement joins TRBV7-2 to TRBJ2-1. The CDR3 is 13 amino acids. Germline loops: CDR1 SGHTA, CDR2 FQGNSA. CDR3 region: CASSSVGYNEQFF.